The 14 T cell receptor beta chains listed next were all sequenced from one sample in a study of blood T cell repertoires in COVID-19. Using immunoSEQ multiplex PCR, the repertoire was profiled, and TCRdb retains in-frame clones only, with some absent. The table shows about 150,000 clones, with about 85% occurring only once. The sample was PBMCs or T cells enriched from blood (not recorded which). The source is a woman in her thirties or forties who had recovered from COVID-19.

The CDR3 loop reads CASSQGRLEAFF. In DNA form, the CDR3 reads TGTGCCAGCAGCCAAGGGAGGTTGGAAGCTTTCTTT. The chain carries TRBV12-3 or TRBV12-4 and TRBJ1-1; no definite D call. V lost 6 bases and J lost 8, with 13 bases in between. The CDR3 extends over 12 amino acids.

The V call is TRBV19, the J call TRBJ2-1, with 10 bases that match TRBD1. The V segment lost 4 bases and the J segment 7 bases; nucleotides outside the gene matches: 7. This CDR3 spans 15 amino acids. From germline, CDR1 is LNHDA and CDR2 SQIVND (reference sequence). The CDR3 DNA reads as TGTGCCAGTAGTACCGGGACAGGGGCTTCGAATGAGCAGTTCTTC. Translating gives CASSTGTGASNEQFF.

The gene calls are TRBV7-9 and TRBJ1-1; a weak D match, TRBD1 (6 bases). Trimming took 5 bases from V and 5 from J, leaving 15 bases between them. The CDR3 contains 14 residues. Germline V CDR1 and CDR2: SEHNR, FQNEAQ (reference sequence). Written as DNA, the CDR3 is TGTGCCAGCAGCCTAGGGGTGAGGGGGACTGAAGCTTTCTTT. Its translation is CASSLGVRGTEAFF.

The J gene is TRBJ1-6, the V gene TRBV4-1; D gene unclear. The CDR3 covers 15 residues. Trimming removed 0 bases from V and 8 bases from J, with 11 bases in between. From germline, CDR1 is MGHRA and CDR2 YSYEKL. The CDR3 DNA follows: TGCGCCAGCAGCCAAGACGAACGGGAGTATTCACCCCTCCACTTT. Its protein product is CASSQDEREYSPLHF.

This sequence joins TRBV7-9 and TRBJ2-5; 7 bases are a match to TRBD1. Germline CDR1 SEHNR, CDR2 FQNEAQ (reference sequence). CDR3 size: 13 residues. V lost 5 bases, J lost 4 bases, and 4 bases stayed unmatched. CDR3 nucleotide sequence: TGTGCCAGCAGCCCCTGGACAGGAGAGACCCAGTACTTC. Translating gives CASSPWTGETQYF.

The V call is TRBV5-1, the J call TRBJ2-2; 10 nucleotides line up with TRBD2. The CDR3 consists of 17 residues. V shed 0 bases, J shed 7 bases, and the junction held 9 bases outside the gene matches. CDR1 is SGHRS, CDR2 YFSETQ, per germline. CDR3 loop: CASSLAGTSVRVGELFF. CDR3 in DNA: TGCGCCAGCAGCTTGGCCGGGACTAGCGTGCGAGTCGGGGAGCTGTTTTTT.

The J gene is TRBJ2-3, the V gene TRBV5-4, with 11 bases lining up with TRBD2. The CDR3 has 14 residues. Unmatched junction bases numbered 2, after V lost 0 bases and J lost 8 bases. Germline CDR1 is SGHNT and CDR2 is YYREEE (reference sequence). The CDR3 here is CASSLATSGGTQYF. The DNA for the CDR3 is TGTGCCAGCAGCTTGGCCACTAGCGGGGGTACGCAGTATTTT.

The rearrangement joins TRBV5-6 to TRBJ1-2; no firm D call. Trimming cost V 0 bases and J 4 bases, with 13 bases left between them. This CDR3 is 15 amino acids long. Germline CDR1 reads SGHDT; CDR2 reads YYEEEE. The CDR3 protein is CASSLGQRRVYGYTF. CDR3 bases: TGTGCCAGCAGCTTGGGGCAGCGGAGAGTCTATGGCTACACCTTC.

This chain connects TRBV13 to TRBJ1-5, with D possibly TRBD1 on 5 matching bases. V was trimmed by 2 bases and J by 0 bases, leaving 14 bases between them. The germline gives CDR1 PRHDT, CDR2 FYEKMQ (reference sequence). CDR3 length: 17 residues. This CDR3 reads CASSLKQGSISNQPQHF. Here the CDR3 DNA reads TGTGCCAGCAGCTTAAAGCAGGGCAGCATTAGCAATCAGCCCCAGCATTTT.

This chain's CDR3 is CASIPRQGAYPGELFF. The DNA of the CDR3 is TGTGCCAGCATCCCCCGACAGGGGGCGTATCCCGGGGAGCTGTTTTTT. The V call is TRBV3-1 (or the pseudogene TRBV3-2), the J call TRBJ2-2; 10 positions agree with TRBD1. J lost 6 bases, V lost 7 bases, and 11 bases had no gene match. The CDR3 covers 16 residues. CDR1 is LGHDT, CDR2 YNNKEL, per germline (reference sequence).

V and J are TRBV19 and TRBJ2-2; 11 bases are a match to TRBD2. Germline lookup yields CDR1 LNHDA and CDR2 SQIVND (reference sequence). V gave up 4 bases and J gave up 6 bases; unmatched junction bases: 10. This CDR3 spans 17 amino acids. CDR3 sequence reads: CASSKALSGRGPGELFF. CDR3 sequence (DNA): TGTGCCAGTAGTAAAGCTCTTAGCGGGAGGGGGCCCGGGGAGCTGTTTTTT.

The V and J genes are TRBV6-5 and TRBJ1-2; D might be TRBD1 (6 bases). V was pared by 6 bases and J by 3 bases, with 14 bases between. The CDR3 length is 14 residues. CDR1 MNHEY and CDR2 SVGAGI come from the germline V gene. CDR3 amino acids: CASRAGDRDYGYTF. The CDR3 DNA sequence: TGTGCCAGCAGGGCAGGGGACCGCGACTATGGCTACACCTTC.

V and J are TRBV5-3 and TRBJ2-1; 12 bases are a match to TRBD2. TRBV5-3 is labeled an ORF, and its function is uncertain. The CDR3 has 17 amino acids. V trimming: 3 bases; J trimming: 3 bases; junction bases outside the gene matches: 7. CDR3 DNA sequence: TGTGCCAGAAGCTCCGCCGAACTAGCGGGGGGCTACAATGAGCAGTTCTTC. This gives the protein CARSSAELAGGYNEQFF.

The chain combines TRBV2 with TRBJ2-7; the D gene is possibly TRBD2 (7 bases). Trimming shortened V by 1 base and J by 2 bases, and 18 bases separated the two germline ends. This CDR3 has 17 residues. Germline V gene data show CDR1 as SNHLY and CDR2 as FYNNEI. CDR3 loop: CASSEVGGAGRTYEQYF. For the CDR3, the DNA is TGTGCCAGCAGTGAAGTTGGGGGGGCAGGGCGGACCTACGAGCAGTACTTC.